Below, 30 T cell receptor beta chains from the same sample are listed, as sequenced in a study of patients and donors after allogeneic stem cell transplantation. TCRdb reprocessed the RT-PCR reads with MiXCR, giving one entry per CDR3 protein. The data contain roughly 140,000 distinct CDR3 sequences, roughly two fifths of them singletons. Sequenced: blood, either unsorted or a sorted T cell fraction (not recorded which). Source of these receptors: a human donor who was either an allogeneic HSCT recipient or a stem cell or donor lymphocyte infusion donor (not recorded which). It is not recorded whose cells these are; they may come from a transplant donor.

The chain is built from TRBV12-3 or TRBV12-4 and TRBJ2-2; D not certain. The V end lost 8 bases, the J end lost 9 bases, and 10 bases lay between the germline ends. The CDR3 is 11 amino acids. The CDR3 DNA reads as TGTGCCAGCGGGGAAGTTAGGGAGCTGTTTTTT. Translated, it gives CASGEVRELFF.

The V gene is TRBV5-6, the J gene TRBJ1-5; D remains ambiguous. Trimming cost V 2 bases and J 2 bases, with 14 bases left between them. Germline loops: CDR1 SGHDT, CDR2 YYEEEE. There are 16 residues in the CDR3. CDR3 bases: TGTGCCAGCAGCTTCGGACCGTTAGGAGGCAATCAGCCCCAGCATTTT. Translated, it gives CASSFGPLGGNQPQHF.

In nucleotides, the CDR3 is TGTGCCAGCAGTCTCCGGACGGCCTGGAAGTACTTC. This translates into CASSLRTAWKYF. The chain links TRBV28 to TRBJ2-7; unclear D gene. The germline CDR1 and CDR2 sequences are MDHEN and SYDVKM. The V end lost 5 bases, the J end lost 11 bases, and 16 bases lay between the germline ends. CDR3 length: 12 amino acids.

CDR3 region: CASSEGTSEGNIQYF. The CDR3 DNA is TGTGCCAGCAGCGAGGGGACTAGCGAAGGAAACATTCAGTACTTC. This rearrangement joins TRBV9 to TRBJ2-4; 10 nucleotides match TRBD2. The V and J ends lost 3 bases and 6 bases, in that order; junction bases with no gene match: 6. There are 15 residues in the CDR3. Germline CDR1 SGDLS, CDR2 YYNGEE.

This chain uses TRBV7-9 with TRBJ2-1; D unclear. Trimming removed 0 bases at V and 5 bases at J, with 8 bases between. Germline values: CDR1 SEHNR, CDR2 FQNEAQ (reference sequence). The CDR3 contains 14 residues. Here the CDR3 DNA reads TGTGCCAGCAGCTTAGCGGTGGAACACAATGAGCAGTTCTTC. Encoded protein: CASSLAVEHNEQFF.

The chain links TRBV10-3 to TRBJ2-3, with a weak D call TRBD2 (5 bases). Germline CDR1 and CDR2: ENHRY and SYGVKD. Trimming pared 2 bases from V and 6 bases from J, leaving 18 bases between. The CDR3 contains 16 residues. CDR3 sequence: CAISEGLRVVGDTQYF. CDR3 nucleotide sequence: TGTGCCATCAGTGAGGGACTCCGGGTGGTTGGGGATACGCAGTATTTT.

The chain links TRBV28 to TRBJ1-6; no firm D call. The V gene's germline CDR1 is MDHEN and CDR2 SYDVKM. V was trimmed by 3 bases and J by 8 bases, leaving 17 bases between them. The CDR3 totals 16 residues. CDR3 protein: CASSLAGGGVHSPLHF. CDR3 sequence (DNA): TGTGCCAGCAGTTTGGCAGGCGGCGGGGTACATTCACCCCTCCACTTT. Filled out from reference TRBV28 and TRBJ1-6, the complete variable domain reads DVKVTQSSRYLVKRTGEKVFLECVQDMDHENMFWYRQDPGLGLRLIYFSYDVKMKEKGDIPEGYSVSREKKERFSLILESASTNQTSMYLCASSLAGGGVHSPLHFGNGTRLTVT.

This rearrangement joins TRBV19 to TRBJ1-5; D call uncertain. This CDR3 comprises 13 residues. V was shortened by 4 bases and J by 5 bases, with 9 bases between the two germline ends. Germline CDR1 and CDR2: LNHDA and SQIVND (reference sequence). The CDR3 bases are TGTGCCAGTAGTACAACCGGGGATCAGCCCCAGCATTTT. Amino acids: CASSTTGDQPQHF.

The chain joins TRBV7-9 to TRBJ1-2; the D gene is possibly TRBD1 (6 bases). Per germline, CDR1 SEHNR and CDR2 FQNEAQ (reference sequence). Trimming left V 5 bases short and J 2 bases short, with 12 bases between. CDR3 length: 14 residues. This chain's CDR3 is CASSLRQANYGYTF. CDR3 nucleotides: TGTGCCAGCAGCCTACGACAGGCAAACTATGGCTACACCTTC.

The V call is TRBV20-1, the J call TRBJ1-6; the match to TRBD1 covers 7 bases. V shed 7 bases and J 9 bases; nucleotides not matched to a gene: 12. The CDR3 has 14 residues. Germline-derived CDR1 and CDR2 are DFQATT and SNEGSKA (reference sequence). The CDR3 reads CSVSTGYPISPLHF. The CDR3 nucleotides are TGCAGTGTTTCGACAGGGTATCCGATTTCACCCCTCCACTTT.

V and J are TRBV29-1 and TRBJ1-3; TRBD1 is a possible D gene (5 bases). This CDR3 spans 14 amino acids. Trimming removed 3 bases from V and 0 bases from J, with 9 bases in between. CDR1 and CDR2 (germline): SQVTM, ANQGSEA. DNA for the CDR3: TGCAGCGTTGACCCCACAGGCTCTGGAAACACCATATATTTT. Translated, it gives CSVDPTGSGNTIYF.

This clonotype occurred a few times. This chain uses TRBV9 with TRBJ1-1; no clear D gene. The length of the CDR3 is 16 residues. The germline V and J ends were trimmed by 4 bases and 7 bases, with 23 bases remaining between them. The germline CDR1 and CDR2 sequences are SGDLS and YYNGEE. CDR3 DNA: TGTGCCAGCAGCCCCAGACCCGACCGGGCCCTGAATGAAGCTTTCTTT. This translates into CASSPRPDRALNEAFF.

In its sample, this clonotype was seen a few times. This chain connects TRBV4-1 to TRBJ1-6; the D is unclear. CDR1 and CDR2 (germline): MGHRA, YSYEKL. V lost 0 bases and J 0 bases, leaving 12 bases between the germline ends. The length of the CDR3 is 18 residues. CDR3: CASSQDMGSSSYNSPLHF. DNA of the CDR3: TGCGCCAGCAGCCAAGATATGGGCAGCTCCTCCTATAATTCACCCCTCCACTTT.

The chain recombines TRBV25-1 with TRBJ1-5, with D tentatively TRBD1 (6 bases). Trimming cost V 6 bases and J 0 bases, with 6 bases left between them. The length of the CDR3 is 13 residues. Germline V lookup: CDR1 MGHDK, CDR2 SYGVNS. The chain's CDR3 is CASRQGSNQPQHF. The CDR3 nucleotides are TGTGCCAGCAGACAGGGTAGCAATCAGCCCCAGCATTTT.

This clonotype was seen more than once but under ten times. The chain uses TRBV9 and TRBJ1-2; the match to TRBD1 covers 7 bases. J gave up 4 bases and V 4 bases, and 7 bases lay outside the gene matches. The CDR3 covers 14 residues. CDR1 and CDR2 (germline): SGDLS, YYNGEE. The CDR3: CASSPWDSSYGYTF. The CDR3 nucleotides are TGTGCCAGCAGCCCCTGGGACAGCTCCTATGGCTACACCTTC. Combining the CDR3 with reference TRBV9 and TRBJ1-2 gives the whole variable domain DSGVTQTPKHLITATGQRVTLRCSPRSGDLSVYWYQQSLDQGLQFLIQYYNGEERAKGNILERFSAQQFPDLHSELNLSSLELGDSALYFCASSPWDSSYGYTFGSGTRLTVV.

CDR3 protein: CASSIRGQGSLNTEAFF. CDR3 in DNA: TGTGCCAGTAGTATCCGAGGACAGGGGTCCTTGAACACTGAAGCTTTCTTT. The rearrangement uses TRBV19 and TRBJ1-1; TRBD1 agrees at 9 bases. V was pared by 3 bases and J by 0 bases, with 8 bases of the junction left unmatched. This CDR3 is 17 amino acids long. CDR1 is LNHDA and CDR2 is SQIVND in the germline V gene (reference sequence).

This clonotype was detected a few times. The gene calls are TRBV12-3 or TRBV12-4 and TRBJ1-1; unclear D gene. The CDR3 covers 17 residues. V was trimmed by 3 bases and J by 3 bases, leaving 20 bases between them. The chain's CDR3 is CASSFPPKQRRYTEAFF. The CDR3 bases are TGTGCCAGCAGTTTTCCCCCTAAACAAAGAAGGTACACTGAAGCTTTCTTT.

The rearrangement links TRBV7-2 to TRBJ1-4; the D is unclear. Per germline, CDR1 SGHTA and CDR2 FQGNSA. Trimming removed 2 bases from V and 7 bases from J, with 11 bases in between. This CDR3 has 14 residues. The CDR3 sequence is CASSLFGRAEKLFF. CDR3 coding DNA: TGTGCCAGCAGCTTATTCGGAAGGGCTGAAAAACTGTTTTTT.

The chain carries TRBV5-1 and TRBJ2-7, with a weak D call TRBD2 (6 bases). CDR3 length: 15 amino acids. Germline V gene data show CDR1 as SGHRS and CDR2 as YFSETQ. Trimming removed 0 bases from V and 4 bases from J, with 14 bases in between. The CDR3 reads CASSLAAGRAYEQYF. The CDR3 nucleotides are TGCGCCAGCAGCTTGGCCGCCGGGAGAGCATACGAGCAGTACTTC. Using reference TRBV5-1 and TRBJ2-7 for the parts outside the CDR3, the full variable domain is KAGVTQTPRYLIKTRGQQVTLSCSPISGHRSVSWYQQTPGQGLQFLFEYFSETQRNKGNFPGRFSGRQFSNSRSEMNVSTLELGDSALYLCASSLAAGRAYEQYFGPGTRLTVT.

The chain links TRBV29-1 to TRBJ1-4, with a weak D call TRBD1 (6 bases). CDR1 and CDR2 (germline): SQVTM, ANQGSEA. The CDR3 loop spans 13 amino acids. Trimming stripped 5 bases from V and 4 bases from J, with 11 bases between. CDR3 residues: CSVLTGVNEKLFF. CDR3 bases: TGCAGCGTTCTGACAGGCGTTAATGAAAAACTGTTTTTT.

This clonotype appeared a few times. The chain joins TRBV6-6 to TRBJ2-1; 7 bases match TRBD1. Germline V gene sequence: CDR1 MNHNY, CDR2 SVGAGI (reference sequence). V lost 3 bases, J lost 3 bases, and 2 bases stayed unmatched. CDR3 length equals 14 residues. The CDR3 spells CASSYRDSYNEQFF. CDR3 in DNA: TGTGCCAGCAGTTATCGGGACAGCTACAATGAGCAGTTCTTC.

The chain links TRBV12-3 or TRBV12-4 to TRBJ1-6; D is uncertain. The length of the CDR3 is 15 residues. The V and J ends lost 2 bases and 8 bases respectively, with 13 bases between them. This chain's CDR3 is CASSLRGLPDSPLHF. The CDR3 DNA reads TGTGCCAGCAGTTTAAGAGGCCTACCGGATTCACCCCTCCACTTT.

The chain recombines TRBV12-3 or TRBV12-4 with TRBJ1-4; D remains unclear. This CDR3 is 12 amino acids long. Trimming removed 0 bases at V and 11 bases at J, with 7 bases between. The CDR3 loop is CASSLARRKLFF. CDR3 bases: TGTGCCAGCAGTTTAGCGCGGAGGAAACTGTTTTTT.

This chain connects TRBV14 to TRBJ2-2; D remains unclear. Germline assignment: CDR1 SGHDN and CDR2 FVKESK. The V end was cut by 0 bases, the J end by 15 bases, with 11 bases between. This CDR3 has 12 residues. The CDR3 reads CASSQEKKGMFF. DNA for the CDR3: TGTGCCAGCAGCCAAGAAAAGAAAGGGATGTTTTTT.

The chain recombines TRBV7-9 with TRBJ1-2; D not resolved. CDR1 SEHNR and CDR2 FQNEAQ come from the germline V gene (reference sequence). Trimming left V 0 bases short and J 8 bases short, with 10 bases between. The CDR3 sequence is 13 residues long. The CDR3 here is CASSLAGLGGYTF. The CDR3 DNA reads TGTGCCAGCAGCTTAGCCGGGTTGGGAGGCTACACCTTC.

This clonotype was counted many times. The chain employs TRBV4-3 and TRBJ1-5, with unresolved D. CDR3 length: 15 residues. The V and J ends lost 1 base and 3 bases respectively, with 10 bases between them. Germline CDR1 reads LGHNA; CDR2 reads YSLEER. CDR3 residues: CASSQGWGFNQPQHF. DNA of the CDR3: TGCGCCAGCAGCCAAGGGTGGGGTTTCAATCAGCCCCAGCATTTT.

The V and J genes are TRBV5-1 and TRBJ1-1; TRBD1 aligns across 8 bases. The germline V gene encodes CDR1 SGHRS and CDR2 YFSETQ. The CDR3 is 14 residues long. The trim removed 0 bases at V and 8 bases at J, leaving 6 bases unmatched. CDR3 residues: CASSLVRGPGEAFF. The DNA of the CDR3 is TGCGCCAGCAGCTTGGTCAGGGGGCCTGGGGAAGCTTTCTTT.

This chain links TRBV5-1 with TRBJ1-2; 7 positions match TRBD1. The CDR3 has 15 residues. Trimming removed 4 bases from V and 6 bases from J; junction bases left unmatched: 12. CDR1 is SGHRS, CDR2 YFSETQ, per germline. Here the CDR3 reads CASSTLIRGTDGYTF. CDR3 DNA: TGCGCCAGCAGCACGCTAATTAGAGGGACAGATGGCTACACCTTC.

The table lists this clonotype with a few counts. V and J are TRBV12-3 or TRBV12-4 and TRBJ2-5; no clear D gene. The CDR3 has 13 residues. Trimming took 7 bases from V and 5 from J, leaving 14 bases between them. CDR3 loop: CASTPAGWETQYF. The CDR3 DNA follows: TGTGCCAGCACCCCAGCAGGCTGGGAGACCCAGTACTTC.

This clonotype was counted many times. This chain uses TRBV15 with TRBJ1-4, with D unresolved. Germline V CDR1 and CDR2: LNHNV, YYDKDF (reference sequence). This CDR3 comprises 14 residues. Between the trimmed V and J ends, which lost 1 base and 5 bases, there was a span of 8 bases. CDR3 nucleotides: TGTGCCACCAGCAGAGTGCGAGGGAATGAAAAACTGTTTTTT. Translated: CATSRVRGNEKLFF.